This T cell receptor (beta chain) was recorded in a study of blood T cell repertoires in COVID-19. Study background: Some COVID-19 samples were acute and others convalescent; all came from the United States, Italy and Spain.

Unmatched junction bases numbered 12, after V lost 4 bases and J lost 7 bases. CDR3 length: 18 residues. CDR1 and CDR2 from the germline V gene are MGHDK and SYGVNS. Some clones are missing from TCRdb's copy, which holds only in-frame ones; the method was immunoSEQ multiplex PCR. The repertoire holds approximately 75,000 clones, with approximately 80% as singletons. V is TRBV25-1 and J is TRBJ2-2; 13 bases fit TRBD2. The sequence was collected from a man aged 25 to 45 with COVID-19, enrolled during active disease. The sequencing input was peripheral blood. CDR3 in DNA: TGTGCCAGCAGTGCCCGCGGACTAGCGGGAGAGAGGGACGGGGAGCTGTTTTTT. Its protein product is CASSARGLAGERDGELFF.